The 25 T cell receptor beta chains below come from one sample, sequenced in a study of T cells in narcolepsy. Sequencing used immunoSEQ multiplex PCR; TCRdb keeps in-frame clones, though not all of them. Here the sample spans roughly 20,000 clones, approximately 84% being singletons. Sample: memory (CD45RA-) CD4+ T cells from blood. All receptors come from a human donor in good health.

The V call is TRBV7-8, the J call TRBJ1-6; 7 bases align to TRBD1. The CDR3 sequence is 16 residues long. V trimming: 5 bases; J trimming: 3 bases; junction bases outside the gene matches: 7. Germline V lookup: CDR1 SGHVS, CDR2 FQNEAQ. The CDR3 region is CASSPLHRGYNSPLHF. The CDR3 coding sequence is TGTGCCAGCAGCCCGCTACACAGGGGCTATAATTCACCCCTCCACTTT.

On this clone: Within the sample, other DNA sequences also encode this same CDR3. The chain employs TRBV5-4 and TRBJ1-2; no clear D. Trimming pared 2 bases from V and 0 bases from J, leaving 5 bases between. CDR1 SGHNT and CDR2 YYREEE come from the germline V gene (reference sequence). This CDR3 has 13 amino acids. The CDR3 region is CASSLGSNYGYTF. The CDR3 coding sequence is TGTGCCAGCAGCTTAGGTTCTAACTATGGCTACACCTTC.

The chain is built from TRBV7-2 and TRBJ1-2, with 7 positions matching TRBD1. This CDR3 is 13 amino acids long. V was pared by 5 bases and J by 8 bases, with 8 bases of the junction left unmatched. Germline CDR1 is SGHTA and CDR2 is FQGNSA. The CDR3 spells CASSPGQVPGYTF. CDR3 bases: TGTGCCAGCAGCCCCGGACAGGTCCCGGGCTACACCTTC.

The chain has TRBV30 and TRBJ2-7; 14 nucleotides align to TRBD2. This CDR3 has 15 amino acids. J gave up 7 bases and V 5 bases, and 10 bases lay outside the gene matches. Per the germline V gene, CDR1 is GTSNPN and CDR2 is SVGIG (reference sequence). CDR3 DNA sequence: TGTGCCTGGGACTTGGGACTAGCGGGAGTAGAAGAGCAGTACTTC. This encodes CAWDLGLAGVEEQYF.

This sequence joins TRBV7-3 and TRBJ2-7; weak D call: TRBD1 (6 bases). Germline assignment: CDR1 SGHTA and CDR2 FQGTGA. The ends were cut back, 5 bases at V and 2 bases at J, with 13 bases in the middle. The CDR3 totals 14 residues. The CDR3 DNA follows: TGTGCCAGCAGCGAGTCGACAGGCCCCTACGAGCAGTACTTC. Translating gives CASSESTGPYEQYF.

The chain links TRBV11-2 to TRBJ2-7, with D perhaps matching TRBD1 or TRBD2 (5 bases each). This CDR3 has 15 residues. Germline lookup yields CDR1 SGHAT and CDR2 FQNNGV. V was cut by 4 bases and J by 4 bases, with 17 bases left in between. CDR3 residues: CASSSVRDGDYEQYF. CDR3 DNA: TGTGCCAGCAGCTCCGTCCGGGACGGAGATTACGAGCAGTACTTC.

V usage is TRBV19 and J usage is TRBJ2-5; 8 bases are shared with TRBD2. Germline V lookup: CDR1 LNHDA, CDR2 SQIVND (reference sequence). V lost 3 bases and J lost 3; bases outside the gene matches: 6. The CDR3 runs 15 residues. The CDR3 nucleotides read TGTGCCAGTAGTATTCCCGGGAGGGCTGAAGAGACCCAGTACTTC. Its translation is CASSIPGRAEETQYF. The complete variable domain, with remaining parts taken from reference TRBV19 and TRBJ2-5, reads DGGITQSPKYLFRKEGQNVTLSCEQNLNHDAMYWYRQDPGQGLRLIYYSQIVNDFQKGDIAEGYSVSREKKESFPLTVTSAQKNPTAFYLCASSIPGRAEETQYFGPGTRLLVL.

This chain links TRBV14 with TRBJ2-7; 8 bases are a match to TRBD2. The CDR3 covers 15 residues. Trimming cost V 5 bases and J 5 bases; bases outside gene matches: 11. CDR1 SGHDN and CDR2 FVKESK come from the germline V gene. Here the CDR3 DNA reads TGTGCCAGCAGCGCACAAGCGGGAGTCGGGCACGAGCAGTACTTC. Protein product: CASSAQAGVGHEQYF.

The chain links TRBV10-3 to TRBJ2-2; D might be TRBD2 (6 bases). CDR3 size: 14 residues. V was clipped by 1 base and J by 3 bases, with 6 bases between them. Per the germline V gene, CDR1 is ENHRY and CDR2 is SYGVKD. The CDR3 here is CAISEWEDTGELFF. Written as DNA, the CDR3 is TGTGCCATCAGTGAGTGGGAGGACACCGGGGAGCTGTTTTTT.

DNA for the CDR3: TGCAGCGCTATCCCGGAAGGGACAGATACGCAGTATTTT. Its protein product is CSAIPEGTDTQYF. The chain has TRBV29-1 and TRBJ2-3; D ambiguous. Germline CDR1 SQVTM, CDR2 ANQGSEA. This CDR3 spans 13 amino acids. The ends were cut back, 7 bases at V and 3 bases at J, with 14 bases in the middle.

The chain recombines TRBV6-1 with TRBJ1-4; no reliable D call. CDR3 length: 16 residues. Germline V gene lookup returns CDR1 MNHNS and CDR2 SASEGT. Trimming took 0 bases from V and 0 from J, leaving 8 bases between them. The CDR3 here is CASSEAGITTNEKLFF. The DNA of the CDR3 is TGTGCCAGCAGTGAAGCGGGAATTACAACTAATGAAAAACTGTTTTTT.

Written as DNA, the CDR3 is TGTGCCAGCACCCGGGTGGGCCTTTCCAACAATGAGCAGTTCTTC. Protein: CASTRVGLSNNEQFF. The chain recombines TRBV7-2 with TRBJ2-1; no clear D gene. V lost 7 bases to trimming and J lost 5 bases, with 18 bases between them. From germline, CDR1 is SGHTA and CDR2 FQGNSA. The CDR3 runs 15 residues.

The chain links TRBV10-3 to TRBJ2-3, with 8 bases matching TRBD1. The CDR3 loop spans 13 amino acids. The junction had 2 bases not matched to a gene; V was cut back by 0 bases and J by 9 bases. Germline V gives CDR1 ENHRY, CDR2 SYGVKD. CDR3 amino acids: CAISESRGQTQYF. The CDR3 nucleotides are TGTGCCATCAGTGAGTCCAGGGGGCAGACGCAGTATTTT.

The genes are TRBV9 and TRBJ2-3, with 9 bases fitting TRBD2. Germline V gene lookup returns CDR1 SGDLS and CDR2 YYNGEE. The J segment lost 4 bases and the V segment lost 4 bases, leaving 10 bases of the junction unmatched. This CDR3 has 16 residues. The DNA for the CDR3 is TGTGCCAGCAGCCCCCCGACTAGCGGAAACGCAGATACGCAGTATTTT. This gives the protein CASSPPTSGNADTQYF.

This clone turned up a few times. The chain is built from TRBV11-3 and TRBJ2-1; D not resolved. V gave up 4 bases and J gave up 6 bases, with 19 bases separating them. Germline assignment: CDR1 SGHNT and CDR2 YENEEA. CDR3 length: 16 amino acids. The chain's CDR3 is CASSSRGSFGSNEQFF. DNA for the CDR3: TGTGCCAGCAGCTCCCGTGGCTCTTTTGGGTCCAATGAGCAGTTCTTC.

The rearrangement joins TRBV5-1 to TRBJ2-5; a weak D match, TRBD2 (6 bases). The CDR3 runs 14 residues. Germline values: CDR1 SGHRS, CDR2 YFSETQ. The V gene lost 5 bases and the J gene lost 3 bases, with 14 bases spanning the gap. In nucleotides, the CDR3 is TGCGCCAGCAGTATCGGGGGAGTCGAAGAGACCCAGTACTTC. It translates to CASSIGGVEETQYF.

This rearrangement joins TRBV5-4 to TRBJ1-2, with a weak D call TRBD1 (5 bases). The CDR3 covers 14 residues. V was clipped by 2 bases and J by 11 bases, with 19 bases between them. Germline-derived CDR1 and CDR2 are SGHNT and YYREEE (reference sequence). The CDR3 loop is CASSFSGTELGYTF. CDR3 coding DNA: TGTGCCAGCAGCTTTTCCGGGACGGAGCTTGGGTACACCTTC.

The rearrangement joins TRBV5-6 to TRBJ2-6, with no clear D. The V end lost 2 bases, the J end lost 3 bases, and 3 bases lay between the germline ends. CDR1 and CDR2 from the germline V gene are SGHDT and YYEEEE. This CDR3 is 13 amino acids long. This CDR3 is CASSFFGANVLTF. Here the CDR3 DNA reads TGTGCCAGCAGCTTTTTTGGGGCCAACGTCCTGACTTTC.

The genes are TRBV2 and TRBJ1-2; tentatively, D is TRBD1 (6 bases). Trimming stripped 2 bases from V and 11 bases from J, with 12 bases between. The CDR3 extends over 12 amino acids. CDR1 and CDR2 (germline): SNHLY, FYNNEI. The CDR3 spells CASSELLRGYTF. The CDR3 region has the DNA TGTGCCAGCAGTGAATTATTGAGGGGGTACACCTTC.

As regards this clone: The same CDR3 also results from other DNA sequences found in this sample. This chain uses TRBV4-3 with TRBJ2-1; D not resolved. The length of the CDR3 is 14 residues. V was cut by 1 base and J by 5 bases, with 9 bases left in between. The V gene's germline CDR1 is LGHNA and CDR2 YSLEER. The CDR3 is CASSQGTANNEQFF. The CDR3 nucleotides are TGCGCCAGCAGCCAAGGGACGGCCAACAATGAGCAGTTCTTC.

The J gene is TRBJ2-7, the V gene TRBV6-1; 8 nucleotides agree with TRBD2. The CDR3 length is 14 residues. Germline lookup yields CDR1 MNHNS and CDR2 SASEGT. Unmatched junction bases numbered 4, after V lost 5 bases and J lost 1 base. CDR3 amino acids: CASSSGRRSYEQYF. The DNA for the CDR3 is TGTGCCAGCAGTAGCGGGAGAAGATCCTACGAGCAGTACTTC.

V and J are TRBV7-5 and TRBJ2-2; no check of the table's D call, TRBD1, against the DNA was made. TRBV7-5 is a known pseudogene. The length of the CDR3 is 17 residues. CDR3 region: CARSPQAPRGNTGELFF. CDR3 sequence (DNA): TGTGCCAGAAGCCCCCAGGCCCCCAGGGGAAATACCGGGGAGCTGTTTTTT.

The genes are TRBV19 and TRBJ2-7; 8 bases are a match to TRBD1. This CDR3 is built from 14 residues. V was clipped by 4 bases and J by 10 bases; unmatched bases: 12. The germline gives CDR1 LNHDA, CDR2 SQIVND (reference sequence). The CDR3 loop is CASSKSRDRTEQYF. The DNA for the CDR3 is TGTGCCAGTAGTAAATCAAGGGACAGGACTGAACAGTACTTC.

The chain is built from TRBV5-6 and TRBJ2-1; the match to TRBD2 covers 14 bases. V shed 4 bases, J shed 0 bases, and the junction held 9 bases outside the gene matches. Looked up from germline, CDR1 is SGHDT and CDR2 is YYEEEE. The CDR3 covers 19 residues. The CDR3 nucleotides are TGTGCCAGCAGCCGGACTAGCGGGGGGACGGGACGCTCCTACAATGAGCAGTTCTTC. This sequence encodes CASSRTSGGTGRSYNEQFF.

This clone showed up just once. The CDR3 here is CASRWGGSYEQYF. The CDR3 DNA reads TGTGCCAGTAGGTGGGGCGGGAGCTACGAGCAGTACTTC. The genes are TRBV6-5 and TRBJ2-7, with 7 bases identical to TRBD2. Germline V gives CDR1 MNHEY, CDR2 SVGAGI. This CDR3 contains 13 residues. V dropped 9 bases and J dropped 3; count of bases not matched to a gene: 8.